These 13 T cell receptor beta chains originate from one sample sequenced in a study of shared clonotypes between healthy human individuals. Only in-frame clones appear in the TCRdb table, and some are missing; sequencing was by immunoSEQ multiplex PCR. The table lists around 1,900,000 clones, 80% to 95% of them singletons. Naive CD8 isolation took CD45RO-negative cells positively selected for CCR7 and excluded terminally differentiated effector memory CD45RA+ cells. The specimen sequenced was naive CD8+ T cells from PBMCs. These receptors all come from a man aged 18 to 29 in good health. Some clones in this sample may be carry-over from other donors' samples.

CDR3 DNA: TGTGCCAGCTCCCCGGGACCCGGGGACGGGTGGTTCTTC. Encoded protein: CASSPGPGDGWFF. The chain couples TRBV18 to TRBJ2-1; D may correspond to TRBD1 or TRBD2 (5 bases each). V dropped 6 bases and J dropped 15 bases, with 21 bases sitting between them. Germline V gives CDR1 KGHSH, CDR2 LQKENI. The CDR3 runs 13 residues.

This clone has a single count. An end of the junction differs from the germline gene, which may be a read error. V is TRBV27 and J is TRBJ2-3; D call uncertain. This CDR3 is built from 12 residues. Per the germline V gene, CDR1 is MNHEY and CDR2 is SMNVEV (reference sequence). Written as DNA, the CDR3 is TGCGCGTCAGGAAATGCGGTAGATACGCAGTATTTT. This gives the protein CASGNAVDTQYF.

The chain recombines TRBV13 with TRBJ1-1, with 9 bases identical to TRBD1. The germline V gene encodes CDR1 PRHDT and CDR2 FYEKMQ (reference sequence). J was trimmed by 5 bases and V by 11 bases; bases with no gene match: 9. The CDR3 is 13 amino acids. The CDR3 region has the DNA TGTGCCGGGGGGACAGGGACCGGTACTGAAGCTTTCTTT. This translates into CAGGTGTGTEAFF.

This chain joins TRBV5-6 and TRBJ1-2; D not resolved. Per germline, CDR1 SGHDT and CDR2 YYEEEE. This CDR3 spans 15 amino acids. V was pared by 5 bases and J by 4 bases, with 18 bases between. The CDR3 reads CASSSDGEETYGYTF. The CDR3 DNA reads TGTGCCAGCAGTTCAGACGGGGAAGAGACCTATGGCTACACCTTC.

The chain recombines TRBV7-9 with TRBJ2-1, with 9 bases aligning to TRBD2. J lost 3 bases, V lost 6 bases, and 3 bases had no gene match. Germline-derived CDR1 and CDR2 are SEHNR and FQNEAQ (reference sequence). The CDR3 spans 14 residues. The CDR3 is CASRERGDYNEQFF. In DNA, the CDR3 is TGTGCCAGCAGAGAGCGGGGGGACTACAATGAGCAGTTCTTC. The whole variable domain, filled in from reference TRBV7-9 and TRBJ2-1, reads DTGVSQNPRHKITKRGQNVTFRCDPISEHNRLYWYRQTLGQGPEFLTYFQNEAQLEKSRLLSDRFSAERPKGSFSTLEIQRTEQGDSAMYLCASRERGDYNEQFFGPGTRLTVL.

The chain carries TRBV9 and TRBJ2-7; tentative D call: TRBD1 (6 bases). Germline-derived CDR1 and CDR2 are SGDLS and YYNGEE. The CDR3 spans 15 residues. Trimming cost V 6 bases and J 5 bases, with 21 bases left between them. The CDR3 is CASTRAGAIGDEQYF. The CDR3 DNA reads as TGTGCCAGCACCAGAGCAGGGGCTATAGGGGACGAGCAGTACTTC.

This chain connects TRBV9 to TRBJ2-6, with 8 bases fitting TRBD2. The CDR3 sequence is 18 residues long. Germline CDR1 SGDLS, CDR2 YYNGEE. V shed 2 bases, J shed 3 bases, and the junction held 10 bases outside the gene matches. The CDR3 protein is CASSVPRSGDVGANVLTF. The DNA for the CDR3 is TGTGCCAGCAGCGTCCCGCGTAGCGGGGACGTTGGGGCCAACGTCCTGACTTTC.

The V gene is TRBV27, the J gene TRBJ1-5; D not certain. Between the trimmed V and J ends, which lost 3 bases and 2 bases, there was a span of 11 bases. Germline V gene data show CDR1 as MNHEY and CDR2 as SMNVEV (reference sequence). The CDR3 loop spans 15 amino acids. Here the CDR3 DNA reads TGTGCCAGCAGTTTTCTCCCCTTAGGCAATCAGCCCCAGCATTTT. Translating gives CASSFLPLGNQPQHF.

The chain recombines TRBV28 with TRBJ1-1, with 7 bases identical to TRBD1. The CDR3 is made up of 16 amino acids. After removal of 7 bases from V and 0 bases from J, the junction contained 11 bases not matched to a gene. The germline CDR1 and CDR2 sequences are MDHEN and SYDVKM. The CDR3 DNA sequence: TGTGCCAGCACCTCCACACTGGGACAGATGAACACTGAAGCTTTCTTT. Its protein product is CASTSTLGQMNTEAFF.

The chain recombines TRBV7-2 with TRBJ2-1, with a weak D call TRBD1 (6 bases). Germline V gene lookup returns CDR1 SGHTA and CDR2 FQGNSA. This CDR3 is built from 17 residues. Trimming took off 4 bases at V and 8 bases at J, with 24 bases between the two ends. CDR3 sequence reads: CASSSGADGRGDDEQFF. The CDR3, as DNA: TGTGCCAGCAGCTCAGGGGCGGATGGCAGGGGAGACGATGAGCAGTTCTTC.

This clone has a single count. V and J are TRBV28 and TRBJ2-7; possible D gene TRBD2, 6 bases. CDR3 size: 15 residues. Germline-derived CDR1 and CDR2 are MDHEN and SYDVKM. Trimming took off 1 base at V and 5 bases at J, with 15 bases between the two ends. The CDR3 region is CASSLSEGLINEQYF. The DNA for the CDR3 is TGTGCCAGCAGTTTATCAGAGGGACTCATCAACGAGCAGTACTTC.

CDR3 protein: CSGVTGESYEQYF. The CDR3 nucleotides are TGCAGCGGTGTGACAGGAGAGTCCTACGAGCAGTACTTC. The chain is built from TRBV29-1 and TRBJ2-7; D possibly corresponds to TRBD1 (6 bases). This CDR3 contains 13 residues. Germline V lookup: CDR1 SQVTM, CDR2 ANQGSEA. V was pared by 7 bases and J by 1 base, with 14 bases between.

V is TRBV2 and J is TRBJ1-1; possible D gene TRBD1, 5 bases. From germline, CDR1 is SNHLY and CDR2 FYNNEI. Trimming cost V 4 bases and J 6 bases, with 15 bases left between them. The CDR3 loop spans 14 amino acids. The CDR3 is CASSGSAGWPEAFF. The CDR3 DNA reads TGTGCCAGCAGTGGTTCGGCAGGGTGGCCTGAAGCTTTCTTT.